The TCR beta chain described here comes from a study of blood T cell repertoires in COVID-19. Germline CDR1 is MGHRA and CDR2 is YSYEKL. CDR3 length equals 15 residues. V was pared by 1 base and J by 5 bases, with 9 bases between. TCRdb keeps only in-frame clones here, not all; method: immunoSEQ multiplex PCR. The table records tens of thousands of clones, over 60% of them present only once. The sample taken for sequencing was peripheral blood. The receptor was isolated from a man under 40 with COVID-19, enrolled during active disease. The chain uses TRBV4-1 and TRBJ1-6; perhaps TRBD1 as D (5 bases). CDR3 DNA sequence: TGCGCCAGCAGCCAAGTGGGACTAGATAATTCACCCCTCCACTTT. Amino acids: CASSQVGLDNSPLHF.